The clone carrying this T cell receptor (beta chain) has at least ten counts. Its antigen is still unknown. This specimen belongs to a study of T cells in Graves' hyperthyroidism and ophthalmopathy. The study's findings and limits: Among clonotypes expanded in thyroid above 0.001, most were also found in blood.

TCR beta CDR3 sequences were amplified from RNA transcripts. HTBI primers were employed in a first-round RT-PCR of the TCR CDR3. TCRdb fed the multiplex PCR reads into MiXCR, producing one record per CDR3 protein. The sample records fewer than 650,000 distinct CDR3 sequences, more than 11% being singletons. After removal of 5 bases from V and 0 bases from J, the junction contained 5 bases not matched to a gene. From germline, CDR1 is LNHDA and CDR2 SQIVND (reference sequence). The CDR3 sequence is 15 residues long. The sequenced sample consisted of blood. The chain links TRBV19 to TRBJ1-1; 8 nucleotides align to TRBD1. The sequence derives from a woman aged 30 to 39 with Graves' hyperthyroidism that later progressed to Graves' ophthalmopathy. The CDR3 region has the DNA TGTGCCAGTAGTTCGGGACAGGCGTTGAACACTGAAGCTTTCTTT. The encoded protein is CASSSGQALNTEAFF.